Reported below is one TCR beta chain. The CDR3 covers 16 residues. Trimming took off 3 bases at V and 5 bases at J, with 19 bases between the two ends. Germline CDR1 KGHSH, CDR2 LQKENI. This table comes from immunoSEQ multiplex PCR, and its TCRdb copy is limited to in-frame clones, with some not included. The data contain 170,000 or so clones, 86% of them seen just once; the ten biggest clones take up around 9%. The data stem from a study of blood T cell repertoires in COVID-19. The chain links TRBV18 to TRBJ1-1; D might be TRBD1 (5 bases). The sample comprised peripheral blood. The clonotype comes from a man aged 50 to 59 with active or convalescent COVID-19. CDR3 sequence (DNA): TGTGCCAGCTCACCCTCCCCGCCCCAGGGCGGAACTGAAGCTTTCTTT. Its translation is CASSPSPPQGGTEAFF.